The 25 T cell receptor beta chains below all came from one sample that was sequenced in a study of Ad26.COV2.S vaccination and SARS-CoV-2 variants. Assay: immunoSEQ multiplex PCR; the TCRdb copy retains only in-frame clones and omits some. The sample records about 330,000 clones, 85% to 90% being singletons. This sample's treatment: 19 received Ad26.COV2.S at low or high dose, single or two shots; a few received placebo; per-sample allocation not given. Sampling was done on day 63 after the first vaccine or placebo injection. The starting material was peripheral blood, obtained in a trial of Ad26.COV2.S vaccine versus placebo. Every receptor here comes from a person between 18 and 59 years old who received the Ad26.COV2.S COVID-19 vaccine or a placebo.

The chain uses TRBV27 and TRBJ2-3; 7 bases line up with TRBD1. V gave up 6 bases and J gave up 0 bases; unmatched junction bases: 9. The CDR3 extends over 16 amino acids. CDR1 is MNHEY, CDR2 SMNVEV, per germline (reference sequence). CDR3 in amino acids: CASSSLTGVSTDTQYF. DNA of the CDR3: TGTGCCAGCAGCAGCCTCACAGGGGTTAGCACAGATACGCAGTATTTT.

The CDR3 DNA reads as TGTGCCAGCAGGGGGGGTTGGCAGAGGAACACTGAAGCTTTCTTT. As protein: CASRGGWQRNTEAFF. This chain joins TRBV5-4 and TRBJ1-1; TRBD1 might be the D (5 bases). CDR1 and CDR2 (germline): SGHNT, YYREEE (reference sequence). The V gene lost 5 bases and the J gene lost 1 base, with 15 bases spanning the gap. The CDR3 contains 15 residues.

The chain combines TRBV4-3 with TRBJ1-1; no reliable D call. The germline V gene encodes CDR1 LGHNA and CDR2 YSLEER. Trimming removed 1 base at V and 3 bases at J, with 15 bases between. The CDR3 extends over 16 amino acids. The CDR3 region has the DNA TGCGCCAGCAGCCAAGGGTTCTTCCTCGGCGACACTGAAGCTTTCTTT. Residues: CASSQGFFLGDTEAFF.

The chain employs TRBV20-1 and TRBJ2-7; no definite D call. Germline CDR1 and CDR2: DFQATT and SNEGSKA (reference sequence). V was pared by 4 bases and J by 3 bases, with 7 bases between. This CDR3 has 11 residues. The CDR3 spells CSATTHYEQYF. The CDR3 DNA reads as TGCAGTGCTACCACACACTACGAGCAGTACTTC.

This rearrangement joins TRBV28 to TRBJ1-4; 7 bases align to TRBD1. The CDR3 sequence is 16 residues long. The V gene's germline CDR1 is MDHEN and CDR2 SYDVKM. V shed 7 bases, J shed 8 bases, and the junction held 16 bases outside the gene matches. CDR3 in amino acids: CASTLRGPTQGEKLFF. The CDR3 coding sequence is TGTGCCAGCACCCTGAGGGGGCCAACCCAGGGAGAAAAACTGTTTTTT.

This clone appeared a few times. This chain connects TRBV11-3 to TRBJ1-2, with D unclear. Germline CDR1 reads SGHNT; CDR2 reads YENEEA. The CDR3 consists of 13 residues. V lost 2 bases and J 1 base, leaving 5 bases between the germline ends. The CDR3 DNA reads TGTGCCAGCAGCTTACAGGTTAACTATGGCTACACCTTC. Translated, it gives CASSLQVNYGYTF.

The rearrangement joins TRBV5-8 to TRBJ1-1; weak D call: TRBD1 (6 bases). The V end was cut by 2 bases, the J end by 4 bases, with 12 bases between. This CDR3 region has 14 residues. Germline-derived CDR1 and CDR2 are SGHTS and YDEGEE. This chain's CDR3 is CASSFRGGSTEAFF. The CDR3 region has the DNA TGTGCCAGCAGCTTTAGGGGGGGGAGCACTGAAGCTTTCTTT.

The chain uses TRBV28 and TRBJ1-1; 8 bases are shared with TRBD1. V shed 6 bases and J 1 base; nucleotides not matched to a gene: 16. This CDR3 has 18 amino acids. Germline CDR1 is MDHEN and CDR2 is SYDVKM. The CDR3 loop reads CASSRTGIIMTQNTEAFF. CDR3 in DNA: TGTGCCAGCAGCCGGACAGGGATAATAATGACGCAGAACACTGAAGCTTTCTTT.

CDR3 sequence (DNA): TGTGCCAGCAAGTTGTTGGGGCAACTTACTGAAGCTTTCTTT. Translating gives CASKLLGQLTEAFF. The chain joins TRBV5-4 to TRBJ1-1; a weak D match, TRBD1 (5 bases). The CDR3 runs 14 residues. CDR1 and CDR2 from the germline V gene are SGHNT and YYREEE (reference sequence). Trimming took 6 bases from V and 5 from J, leaving 17 bases between them. Using reference TRBV5-4 and TRBJ1-1 for the parts outside the CDR3, the full variable domain is ETGVTQSPTHLIKTRGQQVTLRCSSQSGHNTVSWYQQALGQGPQFIFQYYREEENGRGNFPPRFSGLQFPNYSSELNVNALELDDSALYLCASKLLGQLTEAFFGQGTRLTVV.

This sequence joins TRBV4-3 and TRBJ1-4, with 11 bases lining up with TRBD1. The germline V gene encodes CDR1 LGHNA and CDR2 YSLEER. V was pared by 3 bases and J by 3 bases, with 9 bases of the junction left unmatched. This CDR3 spans 18 amino acids. In DNA form, the CDR3 reads TGCGCCAGCAGCCATCAACGGACAGGGGGCGTAGCTAATGAAAAACTGTTTTTT. Its translation is CASSHQRTGGVANEKLFF.

In DNA, the CDR3 is TGTGCCTGGGGTCGATCGGGACAGGGAGGTGAAGCTTTCTTT. Translated, it gives CAWGRSGQGGEAFF. V is TRBV30 and J is TRBJ1-1; TRBD1 aligns across 9 bases. Germline trimming cut 5 bases from V and 7 bases from J; bases unmatched to any gene: 11. This CDR3 has 14 amino acids. Germline CDR1 is GTSNPN and CDR2 is SVGIG (reference sequence).

The chain recombines TRBV29-1 with TRBJ2-2; the D gene is possibly TRBD1 (6 bases). The CDR3 is 14 residues long. From germline, CDR1 is SQVTM and CDR2 ANQGSEA. V was pared by 6 bases and J by 3 bases, with 14 bases between. The CDR3 protein is CSVGPQGYTGELFF. In nucleotides, the CDR3 is TGCAGCGTGGGACCCCAGGGGTACACCGGGGAGCTGTTTTTT.

The J gene is TRBJ2-7, the V gene TRBV21-1; TRBD1 is taken as the D call from the table, unchecked against the DNA. TRBV21-1 is marked as a pseudogene. The CDR3 extends over 15 amino acids. This CDR3 is CASSSISGPIHEQYF. The CDR3 DNA follows: TGTGCCAGCAGCAGCATCTCTGGGCCCATCCACGAGCAGTACTTC.

The genes are TRBV30 and TRBJ1-2; D unclear. The germline gives CDR1 GTSNPN, CDR2 SVGIG (reference sequence). This CDR3 is built from 13 residues. Trimming took off 2 bases at V and 2 bases at J, with 9 bases between the two ends. CDR3 loop: CAWSSHQNYGYTF. CDR3 nucleotide sequence: TGTGCCTGGAGTAGTCATCAGAACTATGGCTACACCTTC.

The rearrangement links TRBV29-1 to TRBJ1-1; 8 nucleotides line up with TRBD1. Germline-derived CDR1 and CDR2 are SQVTM and ANQGSEA. Germline trimming cut 7 bases from V and 11 bases from J; bases unmatched to any gene: 12. CDR3 length: 12 amino acids. CDR3 nucleotides: TGCAGCGCTAGGACAGGGTCGTTTTTCGCTTTCTTT. It specifies CSARTGSFFAFF.

The CDR3 region is CASSLAHWDFGYTF. For the CDR3, the DNA is TGTGCCAGCAGCTTAGCCCACTGGGACTTTGGCTACACCTTC. The gene calls are TRBV7-8 and TRBJ1-2; TRBD1 might be the D (5 bases). The CDR3 contains 14 residues. The V gene lost 0 bases and the J gene lost 7 bases, with 12 bases spanning the gap. Germline assignment: CDR1 SGHVS and CDR2 FQNEAQ.

This chain links TRBV18 with TRBJ1-5, with D possibly matching TRBD1 (5 bases). CDR3 length equals 15 residues. Germline loops: CDR1 KGHSH, CDR2 LQKENI. V dropped 1 base and J dropped 6 bases, with 13 bases sitting between them. CDR3 protein: CASSPREARGQPQHF. The DNA of the CDR3 is TGTGCCAGCTCACCACGGGAAGCGAGGGGTCAGCCCCAGCATTTT. The full variable domain, its missing parts supplied by reference TRBV18 and TRBJ1-5, is NAGVMQNPRHLVRRRGQEARLRCSPMKGHSHVYWYRQLPEEGLKFMVYLQKENIIDESGMPKERFSAEFPKEGPSILRIQQVVRGDSAAYFCASSPREARGQPQHFGDGTRLSIL.

The chain uses TRBV4-3 and TRBJ2-3, with D tentatively TRBD1 (5 bases). The CDR3 sequence is 14 residues long. V was cut by 1 base and J by 1 base, with 6 bases left in between. Germline CDR1 is LGHNA and CDR2 is YSLEER. The CDR3 sequence: CASSQGQRTDTQYF. The CDR3, as DNA: TGCGCCAGCAGCCAAGGACAGCGCACAGATACGCAGTATTTT.

This rearrangement joins TRBV5-6 to TRBJ1-5, with D unclear. The CDR3 runs to 13 residues. Trimming shortened V by 2 bases and J by 6 bases, and 9 bases separated the two germline ends. Germline values: CDR1 SGHDT, CDR2 YYEEEE. The CDR3 DNA sequence: TGTGCCAGCAGCTTAGGAGTCGCTCAGCCCCAGCATTTT. It yields the protein CASSLGVAQPQHF.

The chain has TRBV12-3 or TRBV12-4 and TRBJ2-2; no firm D call. Trimming stripped 2 bases from V and 5 bases from J, with 6 bases between. The CDR3 runs to 13 residues. The CDR3 region has the DNA TGTGCCAGCAGTTTATGGGGAACCGGGGAGCTGTTTTTT. Amino acids: CASSLWGTGELFF.

V gene TRBV4-1 combines with J gene TRBJ1-2; D perhaps matches TRBD1 (5 bases). The CDR3 has 12 residues. V was shortened by 2 bases and J by 8 bases, with 9 bases between the two germline ends. Germline V lookup: CDR1 MGHRA, CDR2 YSYEKL. CDR3 in DNA: TGCGCCAGCAGCCAAACGGGGGGAGGCTACACCTTC. Protein product: CASSQTGGGYTF.

The CDR3 nucleotides read TGTGCCAGCAGTGGTAGACTATACTACGAGCAGTACGTC. Translation gives CASSGRLYYEQYV. This chain connects TRBV28 to TRBJ2-7; a weak D match, TRBD2 (5 bases). V lost 5 bases, J lost 3 bases, and 11 bases lay in between. The CDR3 is made up of 13 amino acids. Germline lookup yields CDR1 MDHEN and CDR2 SYDVKM.

CDR3 amino acids: CAIRPGRTGRYTF. CDR3 DNA sequence: TGTGCCATCAGACCCGGGCGGACAGGGAGGTACACCTTC. The rearrangement joins TRBV10-3 to TRBJ1-2, with 8 bases aligning to TRBD1. The ends lost 6 bases at V and 11 bases at J; junction bases unmatched: 11. The germline CDR1 and CDR2 sequences are ENHRY and SYGVKD. This CDR3 has 13 residues.

The gene calls are TRBV4-1 and TRBJ2-1; unclear D gene. V dropped 3 bases and J dropped 5 bases, with 5 bases sitting between them. The germline V gene encodes CDR1 MGHRA and CDR2 YSYEKL. This CDR3 has 12 amino acids. CDR3 sequence: CASSHWNNEQFF. Written as DNA, the CDR3 is TGCGCCAGCAGCCATTGGAACAATGAGCAGTTCTTC.

The genes are TRBV6-5 and TRBJ2-3, with TRBD1 matching over 7 bases. The CDR3 sequence is 14 residues long. The ends lost 11 bases at V and 2 bases at J; junction bases unmatched: 10. Germline loops: CDR1 MNHEY, CDR2 SVGAGI. The CDR3 sequence: CASFEDRITDTQYF. The CDR3 DNA reads as TGTGCCTCCTTTGAGGACAGGATCACAGATACGCAGTATTTT.